Listed here are 14 T cell receptor beta chains from one sample, sequenced in a study of TIL therapy for anti-PD-1-resistant metastatic lung cancer. The immunoSEQ assay was v3. TCRdb's table, derived via immunoSEQ multiplex PCR, lists solely in-frame clones and lacks some. The table shows tens of thousands of clones, with 70% to 80% occurring only once. Time point noted: pre-treatment sample, taken before nivolumab and TIL therapy. The starting material was blood, obtained at baseline. These receptors were obtained from a woman aged 25 to 80 with non-small cell lung cancer.

The chain joins TRBV6-5 to TRBJ1-4; 8 bases agree with TRBD1. CDR3 length: 15 residues. With 4 bases clipped from V and 8 bases from J, the junction kept 9 bases outside the gene matches. In germline, CDR1 is MNHEY, CDR2 SVGAGI. The CDR3 coding sequence is TGTGCCAGCAGTTCGACCCGGACAGGGCGCGAAAAACTGTTTTTT. Translation: CASSSTRTGREKLFF.

This clone appeared a few times. The gene calls are TRBV6-1 and TRBJ1-1; 8 bases agree with TRBD1. J was trimmed by 4 bases and V by 5 bases; bases with no gene match: 6. Germline V gene data show CDR1 as MNHNS and CDR2 as SASEGT. The CDR3 has 14 residues. DNA of the CDR3: TGTGCCAGCAGTTCACAGGGGGATAGCACTGAAGCTTTCTTT. As protein: CASSSQGDSTEAFF.

The rearrangement uses TRBV6-5 and TRBJ2-5; the D call may be TRBD1 or TRBD2 (5 bases each). The assigned J gene may be wrong: the sequence end matches TRBJ2-7 better. CDR3 length: 16 residues. CDR1 and CDR2 (germline): MNHEY, SVGAGI. CDR3 nucleotide sequence: TGTGCCAGCAGTTACTCGGGGTCGTGGGGGTCGGGCGAGCAGTACTTC. As protein: CASSYSGSWGSGEQYF.

This rearrangement joins TRBV10-3 to TRBJ2-3; the match to TRBD1 covers 7 bases. The CDR3 sequence is 14 residues long. The germline V gene has CDR1 ENHRY and CDR2 SYGVKD. Trimming took 3 bases from V and 4 from J; bases not matched to a gene: 4. The CDR3 loop is CAISDSTGSDTQYF. The CDR3, as DNA: TGTGCCATCAGTGACTCGACAGGGTCAGATACGCAGTATTTT.

The gene calls are TRBV19 and TRBJ2-1; D might be TRBD1 or TRBD2, each matching 5 bases. Germline assignment: CDR1 LNHDA and CDR2 SQIVND (reference sequence). V lost 4 bases, J lost 5 bases, and 12 bases lay in between. The CDR3 has 14 residues. CDR3 bases: TGTGCCAGTAGTAAAATGGGGACCAACAATGAGCAGTTCTTC. This sequence encodes CASSKMGTNNEQFF.

This clone was seen a handful of times. In DNA, the CDR3 is TGTGCCAGCAGCGCATGGGGATATAATTCACCCCTCCACTTT. Translation: CASSAWGYNSPLHF. The V and J genes are TRBV9 and TRBJ1-6; no firm D call. The V end lost 3 bases, the J end lost 4 bases, and 8 bases lay between the germline ends. The germline CDR1 and CDR2 sequences are SGDLS and YYNGEE. CDR3 length equals 14 residues.

The gene calls are TRBV28 and TRBJ1-2, with 8 bases aligning to TRBD1. Germline V gene data show CDR1 as MDHEN and CDR2 as SYDVKM. The CDR3 contains 16 residues. Unmatched junction bases numbered 14, after V lost 8 bases and J lost 3 bases. The CDR3 DNA reads TGTGCCAGCGCTACTCCGGCCAGGGGGCGGTACTATGGCTACACCTTC. Translating gives CASATPARGRYYGYTF.

This clone has a handful of counts. The chain has TRBV4-1 and TRBJ2-5; no clear D gene. V gave up 1 base and J gave up 7 bases, with 7 bases separating them. CDR3 length equals 12 residues. Germline loops: CDR1 MGHRA, CDR2 YSYEKL. This chain's CDR3 is CASSQALGTQYF. CDR3 DNA: TGCGCCAGCAGCCAAGCACTCGGGACCCAGTACTTC.

This clone showed up just a few times. The chain recombines TRBV28 with TRBJ2-2; 7 nucleotides align to TRBD2. The V segment lost 1 base and the J segment 5 bases; nucleotides outside the gene matches: 7. The CDR3 runs to 16 residues. CDR1 and CDR2 (germline): MDHEN, SYDVKM. In DNA, the CDR3 is TGTGCCAGCAGTTTATCCCGGGAGGCCGTGACCGGGGAGCTGTTTTTT. Its protein is CASSLSREAVTGELFF. Supplemented by reference TRBV28 and TRBJ2-2, the full variable domain reads DVKVTQSSRYLVKRTGEKVFLECVQDMDHENMFWYRQDPGLGLRLIYFSYDVKMKEKGDIPEGYSVSREKKERFSLILESASTNQTSMYLCASSLSREAVTGELFFGEGSRLTVL.

The chain combines TRBV7-2 with TRBJ1-3, with TRBD1 matching 9 bases. The CDR3 totals 18 residues. In germline, CDR1 is SGHTA, CDR2 FQGNSA. Trimming cost V 1 base and J 2 bases; bases outside gene matches: 9. This CDR3 is CASSLVGTGNNAGNTIYF. The CDR3 nucleotides are TGTGCCAGCAGCTTAGTGGGGACAGGGAACAATGCTGGAAACACCATATATTTT. The full variable domain, with the rest looked up from reference TRBV7-2 and TRBJ1-3, is GAGVSQSPSNKVTEKGKDVELRCDPISGHTALYWYRQSLGQGLEFLIYFQGNSAPDKSGLPSDRFSAERTGGSVSTLTIQRTQQEDSAVYLCASSLVGTGNNAGNTIYFGEGSWLTVV.

This clone has just one count. V and J are TRBV5-6 and TRBJ2-2, with 10 bases identical to TRBD2. Germline V gives CDR1 SGHDT, CDR2 YYEEEE. The junction had 6 bases not matched to a gene; V was cut back by 0 bases and J by 13 bases. This CDR3 spans 14 amino acids. The CDR3 loop reads CASSLGAGGFPLFF. In DNA, the CDR3 is TGTGCCAGCAGCTTGGGAGCGGGAGGGTTTCCGCTGTTTTTT.

The chain carries TRBV2 and TRBJ1-1, with D perhaps matching TRBD1 (5 bases). The V and J ends lost 4 bases and 4 bases respectively, with 16 bases between them. The CDR3 covers 15 residues. Germline V lookup: CDR1 SNHLY, CDR2 FYNNEI. The CDR3 here is CASSGVSRGSTEAFF. For the CDR3, the DNA is TGTGCCAGCAGTGGCGTCAGCCGGGGGAGCACTGAAGCTTTCTTT.

This chain links TRBV30 with TRBJ1-1; D is unclear. CDR1 is GTSNPN and CDR2 is SVGIG in the germline V gene (reference sequence). The V gene lost 4 bases and the J gene lost 7 bases, with 13 bases spanning the gap. The length of the CDR3 is 12 residues. The CDR3 bases are TGTGCCTGGACCCCTTCGAGACTTGAAGCTTTCTTT. The encoded protein is CAWTPSRLEAFF.

This clone was seen only once. The chain employs TRBV10-1 and TRBJ2-3, with TRBD2 identical over 16 bases. Germline trimming cut 4 bases from V and 3 bases from J; bases unmatched to any gene: 25. The V gene's germline CDR1 is WNHNN and CDR2 SYGVQD (reference sequence). The CDR3 loop spans 24 amino acids. The CDR3 sequence: CASSGYRPQDLPGLAGGPTDTQYF. DNA of the CDR3: TGCGCCAGCAGTGGATACAGGCCCCAAGATTTACCGGGACTAGCGGGAGGGCCAACAGATACGCAGTATTTT.